In this sample, the clone carrying this T cell receptor (beta chain) turned up a few times. Its antigen is still unknown. This record comes from a study of T cell responses to AZD1222 COVID-19 vaccine. Study results and caveats: The peak T cell response came first, and repertoires were sampled only after it.

Generated by immunoSEQ multiplex PCR, the TCRdb table keeps only in-frame clones and is missing some. The sample lists 85,000 to 130,000 clones, about 90% seen once, with around 8% in the top ten. The sample here was peripheral blood, taken 28 days after the second AZD1222 dose. This clonotype originated in an adult who received the AZD1222 COVID-19 vaccine.

CDR3: CATSRSVLGNEQFF. The CDR3 DNA reads TGTGCCACCAGCAGATCCGTACTAGGGAATGAGCAGTTCTTC. The rearrangement links TRBV15 to TRBJ2-1; D perhaps matches TRBD2 (5 bases). CDR3 length: 14 amino acids. CDR1 is LNHNV and CDR2 is YYDKDF in the germline V gene (reference sequence). V gave up 2 bases and J gave up 7 bases, with 12 bases separating them.